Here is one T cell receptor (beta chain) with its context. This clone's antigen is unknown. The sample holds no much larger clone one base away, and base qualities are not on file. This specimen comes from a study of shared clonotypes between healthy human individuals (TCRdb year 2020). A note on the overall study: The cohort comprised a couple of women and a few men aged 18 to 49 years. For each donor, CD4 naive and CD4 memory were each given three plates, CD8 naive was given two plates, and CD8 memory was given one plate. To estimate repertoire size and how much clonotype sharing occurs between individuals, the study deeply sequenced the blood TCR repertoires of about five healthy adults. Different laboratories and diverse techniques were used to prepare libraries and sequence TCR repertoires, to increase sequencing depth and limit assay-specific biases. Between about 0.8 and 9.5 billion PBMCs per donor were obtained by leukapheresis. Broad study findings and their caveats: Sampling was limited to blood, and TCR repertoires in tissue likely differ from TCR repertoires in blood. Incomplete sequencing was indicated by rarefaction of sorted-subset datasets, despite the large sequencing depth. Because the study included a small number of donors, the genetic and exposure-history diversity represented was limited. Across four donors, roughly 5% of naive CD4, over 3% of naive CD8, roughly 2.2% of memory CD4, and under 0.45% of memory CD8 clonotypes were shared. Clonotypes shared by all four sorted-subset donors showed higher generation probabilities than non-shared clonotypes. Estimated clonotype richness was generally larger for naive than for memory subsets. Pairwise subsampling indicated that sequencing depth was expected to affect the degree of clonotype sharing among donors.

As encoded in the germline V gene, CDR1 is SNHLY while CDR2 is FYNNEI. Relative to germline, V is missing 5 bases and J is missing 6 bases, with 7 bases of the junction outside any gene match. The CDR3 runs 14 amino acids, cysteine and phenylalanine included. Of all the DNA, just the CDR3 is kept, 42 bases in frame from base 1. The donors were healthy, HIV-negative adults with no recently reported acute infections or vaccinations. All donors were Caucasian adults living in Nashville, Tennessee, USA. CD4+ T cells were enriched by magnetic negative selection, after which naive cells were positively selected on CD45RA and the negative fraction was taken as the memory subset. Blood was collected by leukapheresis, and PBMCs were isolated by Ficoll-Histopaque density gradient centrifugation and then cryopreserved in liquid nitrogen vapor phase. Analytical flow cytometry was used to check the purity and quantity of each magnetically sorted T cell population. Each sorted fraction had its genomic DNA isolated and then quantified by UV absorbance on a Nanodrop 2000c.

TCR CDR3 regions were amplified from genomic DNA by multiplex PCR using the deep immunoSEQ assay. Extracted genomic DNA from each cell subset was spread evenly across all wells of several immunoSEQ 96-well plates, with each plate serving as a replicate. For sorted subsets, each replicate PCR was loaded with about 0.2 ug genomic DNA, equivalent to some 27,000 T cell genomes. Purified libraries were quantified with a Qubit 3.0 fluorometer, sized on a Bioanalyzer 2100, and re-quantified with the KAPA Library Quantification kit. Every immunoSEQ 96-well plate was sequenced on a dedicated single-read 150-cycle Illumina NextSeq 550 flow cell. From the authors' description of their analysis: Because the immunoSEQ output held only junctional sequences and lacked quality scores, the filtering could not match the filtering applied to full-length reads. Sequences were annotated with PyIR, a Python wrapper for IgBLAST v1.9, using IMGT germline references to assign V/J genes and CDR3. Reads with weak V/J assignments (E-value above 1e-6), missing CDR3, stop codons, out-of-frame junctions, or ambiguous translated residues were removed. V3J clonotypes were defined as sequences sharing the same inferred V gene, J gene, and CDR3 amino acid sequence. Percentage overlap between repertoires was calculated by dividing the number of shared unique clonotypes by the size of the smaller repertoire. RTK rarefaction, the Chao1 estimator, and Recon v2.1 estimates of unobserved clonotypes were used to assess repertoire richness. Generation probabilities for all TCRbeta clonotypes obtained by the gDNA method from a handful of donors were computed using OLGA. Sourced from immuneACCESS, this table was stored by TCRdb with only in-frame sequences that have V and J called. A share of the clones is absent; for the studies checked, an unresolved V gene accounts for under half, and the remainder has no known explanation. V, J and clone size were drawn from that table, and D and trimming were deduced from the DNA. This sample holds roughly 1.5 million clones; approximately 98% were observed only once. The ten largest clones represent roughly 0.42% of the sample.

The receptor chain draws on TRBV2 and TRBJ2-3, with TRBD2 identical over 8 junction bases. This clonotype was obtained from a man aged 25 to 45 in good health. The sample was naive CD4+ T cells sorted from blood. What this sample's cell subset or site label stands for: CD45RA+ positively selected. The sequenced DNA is TGTGCCAGCAGTTGGACTAGCACAGAGGATACGCAGTATTTT. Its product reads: CASSWTSTEDTQYF.